These 29 T cell receptor beta chains originate from one sample sequenced in a study of blood T cells in healthy people across ages. A sample-barcoded 5' primer and a J-beta primer mix were used in a second PCR of roughly 6 to 11 cycles. TCRdb processed the 5' RACE reads anew with MiXCR; each CDR3 protein has one entry. The sample contains fewer than 1,200,000 distinct CDR3 sequences, around 27% of which appear only once. The data were also submitted as part of a second study, on T cells of mothers and their children.

The sequenced material came from blood. Receptor source: a girl aged 2 to 10 in good health.

This clonotype came up many times. The chain employs TRBV20-1 and TRBJ2-2; 7 bases align to TRBD2. Per the germline V gene, CDR1 is DFQATT and CDR2 is SNEGSKA (reference sequence). V lost 0 bases to trimming and J lost 1 base; unmatched junction nucleotides: 5. The CDR3 runs 16 residues. This chain's CDR3 is CSARDVASGNTGELFF. As DNA, the CDR3 is TGCAGTGCTAGAGATGTGGCTAGCGGGAACACCGGGGAGCTGTTTTTT.

This chain connects TRBV7-3 to TRBJ2-3; D is uncertain. V lost 1 base, J lost 1 base, and 3 bases lay in between. CDR1 SGHTA and CDR2 FQGTGA come from the germline V gene. The CDR3 consists of 13 residues. CDR3 loop: CASSLKGTDTQYF. The CDR3 bases are TGTGCCAGCAGCTTAAAGGGCACAGATACGCAGTATTTT.

This clonotype occurred many times. In nucleotides, the CDR3 is TGTGCCAGCAGCTTTGGGGGCAATCAGCCCCAGCATTTT. Translated: CASSFGGNQPQHF. V gene TRBV12-3 or TRBV12-4 combines with J gene TRBJ1-5; unclear D gene. V was trimmed by 6 bases and J by 2 bases, leaving 8 bases between them. The CDR3 totals 13 residues.

Only a few counts were recorded for this clonotype. The chain is built from TRBV7-8 and TRBJ1-5; D may be TRBD1 (6 bases). Germline CDR1 is SGHVS and CDR2 is FQNEAQ. The CDR3 extends over 15 amino acids. Trimming cost V 3 bases and J 5 bases, with 14 bases left between them. DNA for the CDR3: TGTGCCAGCAGCTTCGTTAGGGGGATGGATCAGCCCCAGCATTTT. The encoded protein is CASSFVRGMDQPQHF.

The chain couples TRBV6-5 to TRBJ2-5; D assignment may be TRBD1 or TRBD2 (6 bases each). Judging by the DNA end, TRBJ2-1 fits better; the J call may be wrong. Germline V gives CDR1 MNHEY, CDR2 SVGAGI. There are 17 residues in the CDR3. This chain's CDR3 is CASSYSGSLGGQNEQFF. CDR3 nucleotides: TGTGCCAGCAGTTACTCGGGGAGCCTGGGGGGCCAAAATGAGCAGTTCTTC.

The V call is TRBV12-3 or TRBV12-4, the J call TRBJ1-1; the D is unclear. The CDR3 sequence is 15 residues long. Trimming pared 5 bases from V and 1 base from J, leaving 14 bases between. The CDR3 sequence is CASSEIGVSNTEAFF. For the CDR3, the DNA is TGTGCCAGCAGTGAAATTGGGGTCTCGAACACTGAAGCTTTCTTT.

The chain carries TRBV29-1 and TRBJ2-5; no clear D. The DNA end favors TRBJ2-7, so the J call may be wrong. Germline-derived CDR1 and CDR2 are SQVTM and ANQGSEA. This CDR3 region has 13 residues. The CDR3 nucleotides are TGCAGCGTTTCAAGCAATGGGGTCGACGAGCAGTACTTC. This gives the protein CSVSSNGVDEQYF.

This clonotype showed up just a few times. V and J are TRBV15 and TRBJ1-2; perhaps TRBD1 as D (6 bases). Trimming stripped 5 bases from V and 5 bases from J, with 12 bases between. The CDR3 loop spans 13 amino acids. From germline, CDR1 is LNHNV and CDR2 YYDKDF (reference sequence). CDR3 coding DNA: TGTGCCACCAGCGGCCAGGACAGATATGGCTACACCTTC. This encodes CATSGQDRYGYTF.

The chain carries TRBV29-1 and TRBJ2-5; TRBD1 or TRBD2 may be the D gene (5 bases each). Deletions cut 2 bases from V and 0 bases from J, with 16 bases between. CDR1 and CDR2 from the germline V gene are SQVTM and ANQGSEA. The CDR3 is 16 amino acids. CDR3 sequence (DNA): TGCAGCGTTGAACTTAGGAATTGGGGGTACCAAGAGACCCAGTACTTC. It translates to CSVELRNWGYQETQYF.

The J gene is TRBJ2-7, the V gene TRBV9; D is possibly TRBD1 or TRBD2 (5 bases each). CDR3 size: 15 residues. V lost 4 bases, J lost 5 bases, and 19 bases lay in between. Germline CDR1 SGDLS, CDR2 YYNGEE. The CDR3 here is CASSRTEGTGNEQYF. In DNA, the CDR3 is TGTGCCAGCAGCAGGACCGAAGGGACGGGGAACGAGCAGTACTTC. Full variable domain (rest looked up from reference TRBV9 and TRBJ2-7): DSGVTQTPKHLITATGQRVTLRCSPRSGDLSVYWYQQSLDQGLQFLIQYYNGEERAKGNILERFSAQQFPDLHSELNLSSLELGDSALYFCASSRTEGTGNEQYFGPGTRLTVT.

The chain employs TRBV7-2 and TRBJ1-4; the D is unclear. From germline, CDR1 is SGHTA and CDR2 FQGNSA. Trimming removed 5 bases from V and 6 bases from J, with 10 bases in between. This CDR3 comprises 13 residues. The CDR3 spells CASSVRQYEKLFF. Here the CDR3 DNA reads TGTGCCAGCAGCGTCAGACAATATGAAAAACTGTTTTTT.

This clonotype has only a few counts. The V gene is TRBV7-9, the J gene TRBJ2-5, with 12 bases that match TRBD2. This CDR3 contains 16 residues. Germline V gene data show CDR1 as SEHNR and CDR2 as FQNEAQ (reference sequence). The V and J ends lost 4 bases and 2 bases, in that order; junction bases with no gene match: 5. The chain's CDR3 is CASSSWTSGAQETQYF. CDR3 DNA: TGTGCCAGCAGCTCTTGGACTAGCGGGGCACAAGAGACCCAGTACTTC.

This clonotype has more than one count but fewer than ten. The chain employs TRBV2 and TRBJ1-4, with 8 nucleotides matching TRBD1. The CDR3 length is 15 residues. Germline assignment: CDR1 SNHLY and CDR2 FYNNEI. The junction had 6 bases not matched to a gene; V was cut back by 6 bases and J by 3 bases. DNA for the CDR3: TGTGCCAGCAGGGCTGGACAGGGCCCTAATGAAAAACTGTTTTTT. It yields the protein CASRAGQGPNEKLFF.

This clonotype is a singleton in its sample. The chain joins TRBV11-3 to TRBJ2-4, with TRBD1 matching over 7 bases. The J segment lost 8 bases and the V segment lost 3 bases, leaving 4 bases of the junction unmatched. The germline CDR1 and CDR2 sequences are SGHNT and YENEEA. This CDR3 region has 13 residues. CDR3 DNA: TGTGCCAGCAGCTTGAGGGGGCAAGACATTCAGTACTTC. It translates to CASSLRGQDIQYF.

The sample holds many counts of this clonotype. The chain joins TRBV29-1 to TRBJ2-6; no clear D gene. CDR1 SQVTM and CDR2 ANQGSEA come from the germline V gene. Trimming took 6 bases from V and 0 from J, leaving 6 bases between them. CDR3 length equals 13 residues. The CDR3 is CSVQFSGANVLTF. For the CDR3, the DNA is TGCAGCGTACAGTTCTCTGGGGCCAACGTCCTGACTTTC.

CDR3 residues: CASSLNPGSNQPQHF. CDR3 sequence (DNA): TGTGCCAGCAGTTTAAACCCCGGTAGCAATCAGCCCCAGCATTTT. The chain carries TRBV11-2 and TRBJ1-5; D gene unclear. This CDR3 is 15 amino acids long. The germline CDR1 and CDR2 sequences are SGHAT and FQNNGV. V shed 6 bases and J shed 0 bases, with 12 bases lying between them.

This chain connects TRBV7-9 to TRBJ2-7, with D perhaps TRBD2 (6 bases). The CDR3 sequence is 14 residues long. V was clipped by 5 bases and J by 10 bases, with 21 bases between them. Germline V gene lookup returns CDR1 SEHNR and CDR2 FQNEAQ (reference sequence). In DNA form, the CDR3 reads TGTGCCAGCAGCCCCCGGGAGCTCCAAGTGCCCCAGTACTTC. This gives the protein CASSPRELQVPQYF.

The table lists this clonotype with a few counts. The CDR3: CASSPRMADTQYF. The CDR3 coding sequence is TGTGCCAGCAGCCCCAGGATGGCAGATACGCAGTATTTT. V gene TRBV2 combines with J gene TRBJ2-3; D unclear. V lost 6 bases, J lost 4 bases, and 11 bases lay in between. The CDR3 runs to 13 residues. The germline CDR1 and CDR2 sequences are SNHLY and FYNNEI.

The V gene is TRBV12-3 or TRBV12-4, the J gene TRBJ1-2; 8 nucleotides match TRBD1. Trimming at V came to 5 bases and at J to 8 bases, leaving 13 bases not matched to a gene. CDR3 length: 15 residues. As DNA, the CDR3 is TGTGCCAGCAGTCATCGAAGGACAGGGACAGAAGGCTACACCTTC. It specifies CASSHRRTGTEGYTF.

The CDR3 DNA is TGTGCCAGCAGACCTAGCGGGGGGGATCGGGAGACCCAGTACTTC. This gives the protein CASRPSGGDRETQYF. V and J are TRBV12-3 or TRBV12-4 and TRBJ2-5, with 12 bases matching TRBD2. J was trimmed by 5 bases and V by 6 bases; bases with no gene match: 7. This CDR3 is 15 amino acids long.

A remark on this clonotype: It is likely a read error, because the conserved phenylalanine at the end of the CDR3 is missing. This chain uses TRBV7-9 with TRBJ2-5; D gene ambiguous. The ends were cut back, 5 bases at V and 2 bases at J, with 12 bases in the middle. The CDR3 contains 14 residues. The V gene's germline CDR1 is SEHNR and CDR2 FQNEAQ (reference sequence). The chain's CDR3 is CASSLDPIQETQYL. The CDR3 DNA reads TGTGCCAGCAGCCTGGACCCCATTCAAGAGACCCAGTACCTC.

Only a few counts were recorded for this clonotype. The chain couples TRBV25-1 to TRBJ1-2; possibly TRBD1 for D (5 bases). Trimming shortened V by 8 bases and J by 4 bases, and 8 bases separated the two germline ends. In germline, CDR1 is MGHDK, CDR2 SYGVNS. This CDR3 has 11 residues. CDR3 sequence reads: CASGTAYGYTF. In nucleotides, the CDR3 is TGTGCCAGCGGGACGGCCTATGGCTACACCTTC.

Comments on this clonotype: This CDR3 is missing its conserved last phenylalanine or tryptophan, likely due to a read error. The chain carries TRBV28 and TRBJ2-1; D uncertain. This CDR3 region has 12 residues. Germline assignment: CDR1 MDHEN and CDR2 SYDVKM. With 1 base removed from V and 7 bases from J, the gap between germline ends came to 5 bases. As DNA, the CDR3 is TGTGCCAGCAGTTTATTCGGTAATGAGCAGTTCTCC. The encoded protein is CASSLFGNEQFS.

The CDR3 region is CASSLAGGIYNEQFF. For the CDR3, the DNA is TGTGCCAGCAGTTTAGCGGGAGGGATCTACAATGAGCAGTTCTTC. The chain combines TRBV12-3 or TRBV12-4 with TRBJ2-1; 7 bases align to TRBD2. The CDR3 covers 15 residues. J was trimmed by 3 bases and V by 0 bases; bases with no gene match: 2.

The rearrangement joins TRBV20-1 to TRBJ2-7; 12 nucleotides agree with TRBD2. CDR1 is DFQATT and CDR2 is SNEGSKA in the germline V gene (reference sequence). The CDR3 consists of 14 residues. The trim removed 3 bases at V and 4 bases at J, leaving 4 bases unmatched. The DNA for the CDR3 is TGCAGTGCTAGCCAAGGACTAGCGGGGTACGAGCAGTACTTC. Amino acid sequence: CSASQGLAGYEQYF.

The chain employs TRBV7-9 and TRBJ2-1; D might be TRBD2 (6 bases). The CDR3 spans 16 residues. V lost 4 bases and J lost 7, with 20 bases in between. CDR1 is SEHNR and CDR2 is FQNEAQ in the germline V gene (reference sequence). In nucleotides, the CDR3 is TGTGCCAGCAGCTGGAGGGAGTGGGGCCAGGGAAATGAGCAGTTCTTC. Its translation: CASSWREWGQGNEQFF.

The genes are TRBV6-1 and TRBJ1-6, with D perhaps matching TRBD1 (5 bases). V shed 7 bases and J shed 9 bases, with 10 bases lying between them. The CDR3 covers 12 residues. Germline values: CDR1 MNHNS, CDR2 SASEGT. This chain's CDR3 is CASTPGGSPLHF. CDR3 sequence (DNA): TGTGCCAGCACTCCCGGGGGTTCACCCCTCCACTTT.

V gene TRBV18 combines with J gene TRBJ1-6; D is undetermined. V dropped 2 bases and J dropped 8 bases, with 7 bases sitting between them. Germline CDR1 KGHSH, CDR2 LQKENI. The CDR3 is 13 residues long. The CDR3 loop is CASSPLADSPLHF. The CDR3 bases are TGTGCCAGCTCACCATTGGCAGATTCACCCCTCCACTTT.

This chain joins TRBV4-2 and TRBJ1-1; D is uncertain. CDR1 and CDR2 (germline): LGHNA, YNFKEQ. The CDR3 length is 16 residues. V dropped 4 bases and J dropped 1 base, with 16 bases sitting between them. The chain's CDR3 is CASSPLSALTNTEAFF. In DNA form, the CDR3 reads TGTGCCAGCAGCCCCCTATCGGCCTTAACGAACACTGAAGCTTTCTTT.